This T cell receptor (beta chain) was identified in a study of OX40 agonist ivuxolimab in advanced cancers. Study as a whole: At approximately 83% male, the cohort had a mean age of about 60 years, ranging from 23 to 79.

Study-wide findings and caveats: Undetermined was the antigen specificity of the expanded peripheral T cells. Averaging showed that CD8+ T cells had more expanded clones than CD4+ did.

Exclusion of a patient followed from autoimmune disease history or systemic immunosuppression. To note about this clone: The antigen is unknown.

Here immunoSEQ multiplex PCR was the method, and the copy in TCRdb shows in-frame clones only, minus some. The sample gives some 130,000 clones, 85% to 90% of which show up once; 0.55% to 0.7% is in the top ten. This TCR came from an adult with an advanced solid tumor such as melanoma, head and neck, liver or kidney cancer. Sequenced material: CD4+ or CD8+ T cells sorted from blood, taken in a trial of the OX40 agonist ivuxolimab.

The CDR3 bases are TGTGCCAGCAGCCCTGGGGGACAGGGGAACACTGAAGCTTTCTTT. This sequence encodes CASSPGGQGNTEAFF. V and J are TRBV11-3 and TRBJ1-1, with TRBD1 matching over 9 bases. Trimming removed 5 bases from V and 1 base from J; junction bases left unmatched: 5. Looked up from germline, CDR1 is SGHNT and CDR2 is YENEEA. This CDR3 is 15 amino acids long.